The present TCR beta chain was sequenced within a study of T cells in Graves' hyperthyroidism and ophthalmopathy. V lost 3 bases and J lost 2, with 16 bases in between. The CDR3 is 16 residues long. The germline V gene encodes CDR1 KGHSH and CDR2 LQKENI. TCR beta CDR3 regions were amplified from RNA. An initial round of RT-PCR targeting the TCR CDR3 relied on the HTBI primer set. TCRdb re-derived calls from the multiplex PCR reads in MiXCR, one entry per CDR3 protein. The sample lists a few hundred thousand distinct CDR3 sequences, 15% seen once, with 30% to 35% in the top ten. This clonotype was seen ten or more times.

Sample: blood. The source of this sequence is a woman aged 50 to 60 with Graves' hyperthyroidism that later progressed to Graves' ophthalmopathy. The chain employs TRBV18 and TRBJ1-1; D is undetermined. The CDR3 DNA reads as TGTGCCAGCTCACCGCACCCGGCGACAAGCAACACTGAAGCTTTCTTT. Protein product: CASSPHPATSNTEAFF.